A selection of T cell receptor beta chains follows, all from one sample in a study of T cells after yellow fever vaccination. TCRdb reanalysed the 5' RACE reads using MiXCR and keeps one entry per CDR3 protein. The sample has tens of thousands of distinct CDR3 sequences, 6.5% to 8% seen once. This sample comprised CD8+ T cells sorted from PBMCs, obtained 15 days after the yellow fever booster vaccination. The receptors here all came from a young man who received the YFV17D yellow fever vaccine. The CDR3 runs from the conserved cysteine through the conserved F or W. Fields, in order: CDR3 length, D gene, J gene, clone size, V gene, CDR3 DNA, CDR3 protein. A D gene is named only where the DNA matches it firmly. Size tells how often a clone was seen (once, few, many) or the class of an expanded clone, and some rows leave it out.

13,NA,TRBJ1-1,many,TRBV9,TGTGCCAGCAGCGTTGGAGGTTACACTGAAGCTTTCTTT,CASSVGGYTEAFF
20,TRBD2,TRBJ2-1,few,TRBV14,TGTGCCAGCAGCCATATGGAAAGCCTAGCGGGAGCTCTGGTGTGGAATGAGCAGTTCTTC,CASSHMESLAGALVWNEQFF
13,NA,TRBJ1-2,few,TRBV29-1,TGCAGCGTTGTCTTCCTGGGGCGGGGGGGCTACACCTTC,CSVVFLGRGGYTF
18,TRBD1,TRBJ2-1,many,TRBV20-1,TGCAGTGCTAGAACCGGGACAGGGGGCTTTAATGCGGGAGCAACCGAGTTCTTC,CSARTGTGGFNAGATEFF
16,TRBD1,TRBJ2-2,many,TRBV15,TGTGCCACCAGCCCTCGGGACAGGGCGAACACCGGGGAGCTGTTTTTT,CATSPRDRANTGELFF
13,NA,TRBJ1-5,many,TRBV2,TGTGCCAGCAAGACGGCGAGCAATCAGCCCCAGCATTTT,CASKTASNQPQHF
21,TRBD2,TRBJ2-7,many,TRBV7-3,TGTGCCAGCAGCTTCACCTACTCCGGGACTAGCGGGAGCCCCCACAGCTACGAGCAGTACTTC,CASSFTYSGTSGSPHSYEQYF
8,NA,TRBJ2-3,many,TRBV6-1,TGTGCCAGCAGTGTCCAGTATTTT,CASSVQYF
16,NA,TRBJ2-5,many,TRBV7-2,TGTGCCAGCAGCTCTCAGGCCGGGGGATTCGGCGAGACCCAGTACTTC,CASSSQAGGFGETQYF
15,NA,TRBJ2-1,many,TRBV27,TGTGCCAGCAGTCCCTCCGGGGCAATCCACGATGAGCAGTTCTTC,CASSPSGAIHDEQFF
13,TRBD2,TRBJ2-7,many,TRBV20-1,TGCAGTGCTAGAACGGCTAGCGGGTACGAGCAGTACTTC,CSARTASGYEQYF
12,NA,TRBJ2-3,many,TRBV6-2/TRBV6-3,TGTGCCAGCAGTATCTATACAGATACGCAGTATTTT,CASSIYTDTQYF
14,NA,TRBJ1-5,many,TRBV27,TGTGCCAGCAGAAATCTGGATAGCAATCAGCCCCAGCATTTT,CASRNLDSNQPQHF
16,NA,TRBJ2-3,many,TRBV6-1,TGTGCCAGCAGCCCCCTGCCCCTAGCCGAGATTGATACGCAGTATTTT,CASSPLPLAEIDTQYF
18,TRBD2,TRBJ2-5,many,TRBV11-1,TGTGCCAGCAGCCCTGGAGAACCGGGACTAGTGTATTCGGAGACCCAGTACTTC,CASSPGEPGLVYSETQYF
14,TRBD2,TRBJ2-7,many,TRBV7-2,TGTGCCAGCAGCCTAGGGGCGGGAGGCTACGAGCAGTACTTC,CASSLGAGGYEQYF
14,NA,TRBJ2-7,many,TRBV27,TGTGCCAGCAGTCCCGGGGTGGGTACCTACGAGCAGTACTTC,CASSPGVGTYEQYF
13,TRBD1,TRBJ2-5,NA,TRBV6-1,TGTGCCAGCAGTAGGACAGGGTGGGAGACCCAGTACTTC,CASSRTGWETQYF
14,NA,TRBJ1-1,many,TRBV10-3,TGTGCCATCAACGACGGGGGTGGGAACACTGAAGCTTTCTTT,CAINDGGGNTEAFF
11,TRBD2,TRBJ2-1,NA,TRBV6-5,TGTGCCAGCGGGGGGGTCAATGAGCAGTTCTTC,CASGGVNEQFF
14,TRBD2,TRBJ2-1,many,TRBV7-2,TGTGCCAGCAGCCGAGAAGCGGGGTGGGATGAGCAGTTCTTC,CASSREAGWDEQFF
16,NA,TRBJ1-1,many,TRBV5-1,TGCGCCAGCAGCCCCGGCGGCAGGGGAGCAGCCACTGAAGCTTTCTTT,CASSPGGRGAATEAFF
15,NA,TRBJ1-5,NA,TRBV6-4,TGTGCCAGCAGGGTACAGGGCGTGGGCAATCAGCCCCAGCATTTT,CASRVQGVGNQPQHF
15,NA,TRBJ1-5,NA,TRBV11-2,TGTGCCAGCAGCTTAGATGGTGTGGACTTGGAGGCCCAGCATTTT,CASSLDGVDLEAQHF
12,NA,TRBJ2-3,many,TRBV7-9,TGTGCCAGCACCAACTATGGAGATACGCAGTATTTT,CASTNYGDTQYF
16,TRBD1,TRBJ2-7,few,TRBV20-1,TGCAGTGCTAGAGATGGAGGGACAGGGGGCTCCTACGAGCAGTACTTC,CSARDGGTGGSYEQYF
12,NA,TRBJ2-3,many,TRBV5-5,TGTGCCAGCGTGTCGGTGACAGATACGCAGTATTTT,CASVSVTDTQYF
14,NA,TRBJ2-3,many,TRBV28,TGTGCCAGCAGTTTAAGGCGAATCACAGATACGCAGTATTTT,CASSLRRITDTQYF
12,NA,TRBJ2-1,many,TRBV30,TGTGCCTGGAGACGTCAATACAATGAGCAGTTCTTC,CAWRRQYNEQFF
16,NA,TRBJ2-5,many,TRBV7-9,TGTGCCAGCAGCTTTCCCGGCTATCGGGATCAAGAGACCCAGTACTTC,CASSFPGYRDQETQYF
15,NA,TRBJ2-3,many,TRBV4-2,TGTGCCAGCAGCCAAGATGACTCCGTCACAGATACGCAGTATTTT,CASSQDDSVTDTQYF
13,NA,TRBJ2-7,many,TRBV5-1,TGCGCCAGCAGCTTGGAACTCCGGTACGAGCAGTACTTC,CASSLELRYEQYF
13,TRBD2,TRBJ2-7,many,TRBV27,TGTGCCAGCGCCCACCTAGCGGGCTACGAGCAGTACTTC,CASAHLAGYEQYF
15,TRBD2,TRBJ2-1,many,TRBV19,TGTGCCAGTAGTGAGACTAGCGGAACCTACAATGAGCAGTTCTTC,CASSETSGTYNEQFF
13,TRBD1,TRBJ2-2,many,TRBV6-5,TGTGCCAGCAGCCCACAGGGGGCCGGGGAGCTGTTTTTT,CASSPQGAGELFF
15,TRBD2,TRBJ2-3,many,TRBV10-2,TGCGCCAGCATGGGGCTAGCGGGAGAGGCAGATACGCAGTATTTT,CASMGLAGEADTQYF
13,NA,TRBJ2-7,NA,TRBV23-1,TGCGCCAGCAGTCACCTTCGGGAGTACGAGCAGTACTTC,CASSHLREYEQYF
15,NA,TRBJ2-5,many,TRBV23-1,TGCGCCAGCACGACTAACCCCCCGAGGCAAGAGACCCAGTACTTC,CASTTNPPRQETQYF
15,TRBD1,TRBJ1-1,many,TRBV7-9,TGTGCCAGCAGCTTTCCGGACAGGGGGCGAACTGAAGCTTTCTTT,CASSFPDRGRTEAFF
16,NA,TRBJ1-3,NA,TRBV30,TGTGCCTGGAGTGTCGGAGCAGGGACGGCTGGAAACACCATATATTTT,CAWSVGAGTAGNTIYF
15,TRBD2,TRBJ2-5,many,TRBV7-9,TGTGCCAGCAGCTTAGGCCCAGCGGGAGCAGAGACCCAGTACTTC,CASSLGPAGAETQYF
13,NA,TRBJ2-2,many,TRBV2,TGTGCCAGCAGTCAATTTAACACCGGGGAGCTGTTTTTT,CASSQFNTGELFF
13,NA,TRBJ2-7,many,TRBV7-2,TGTGCCAGCAGCTGGACAGTACAGTACGAGCAGTACTTC,CASSWTVQYEQYF
16,TRBD1,TRBJ2-3,NA,TRBV12-3/TRBV12-4,TGTGCCAGCAGTTCCGGGACAGGGCGTAGCACAGATACGCAGTATTTT,CASSSGTGRSTDTQYF
16,TRBD2,TRBJ2-1,many,TRBV5-8,TGTGCCAGCAGCAACGGACTAGCGGGGCGGTACAATGAGCAGTTCTTC,CASSNGLAGRYNEQFF
15,NA,TRBJ2-6,many,TRBV19,TGTGCCAGTAGCACGGGACTCTCTGGGGCCAACGTCCTGACTTTC,CASSTGLSGANVLTF
15,TRBD1,TRBJ2-3,many,TRBV14,TGTGCCAGCAGCCCGACAGGGGGCGTCACAGATACGCAGTATTTT,CASSPTGGVTDTQYF
15,TRBD2,TRBJ2-5,NA,TRBV4-3,TGCGCCAGCAGTTCTGGACTAGCGGCCCAAGAGACCCAGTACTTC,CASSSGLAAQETQYF
14,TRBD2,TRBJ2-7,many,TRBV29-1,TGCAGCGTTGGGGGGGGAGGTAGCTCCTACGAGCAGTACTTC,CSVGGGGSSYEQYF